A single sample gave rise to the 20 T cell receptor beta chains below, sequenced in a study of CD8 T cells in ankylosing spondylitis. Study-wide points: Apparently characteristic of ankylosing spondylitis blood was a TCR beta motif (about 8 highly homologous variants).

What these receptors recognize is not known. TCRdb independently ran MiXCR on the 5' RACE reads; one entry per CDR3 protein. The sample contains roughly 450,000 distinct CDR3 sequences, 20% to 30% of which appear only once. The sequencing sample was made of blood, either unsorted or a sorted T cell fraction (not recorded which). All receptors derive from a male donor with ankylosing spondylitis.

The chain carries TRBV30 and TRBJ2-1; the D is unclear. This CDR3 region has 14 residues. With 2 bases removed from V and 4 bases from J, the gap between germline ends came to 12 bases. Germline V gene lookup returns CDR1 GTSNPN and CDR2 SVGIG (reference sequence). CDR3 sequence: CAWSLPGFYNEQFF. The CDR3, as DNA: TGTGCCTGGAGTCTTCCGGGCTTTTACAATGAGCAGTTCTTC.

This clonotype has a handful of counts. V usage is TRBV7-2 and J usage is TRBJ2-6; D is undetermined. The V end was cut by 5 bases, the J end by 0 bases, with 11 bases between. CDR3 length: 16 amino acids. CDR1 is SGHTA and CDR2 is FQGNSA in the germline V gene. The CDR3 coding sequence is TGTGCCAGCAGCCCTTATAAGAGCTCTGGGGCCAACGTCCTGACTTTC. This translates into CASSPYKSSGANVLTF.

This clonotype has only a few counts. V gene TRBV5-1 combines with J gene TRBJ2-1; TRBD1 matches at 7 bases. Germline V gene lookup returns CDR1 SGHRS and CDR2 YFSETQ. J was trimmed by 7 bases and V by 0 bases; bases with no gene match: 10. The CDR3 is 16 residues long. As DNA, the CDR3 is TGCGCCAGCAGCTTGGGTCCGACAGGGATGGGAAATGAGCAGTTCTTC. It encodes CASSLGPTGMGNEQFF.

The chain has TRBV5-1 and TRBJ2-6; D uncertain. V lost 0 bases and J lost 4, with 17 bases in between. CDR3 length: 18 amino acids. Germline V gene data show CDR1 as SGHRS and CDR2 as YFSETQ. The CDR3 sequence is CASSLETGFPWGANVLTF. DNA for the CDR3: TGCGCCAGCAGCTTGGAAACGGGCTTCCCTTGGGGGGCCAACGTCCTGACTTTC.

This clonotype was found a few times. The chain has TRBV7-8 and TRBJ2-1; D gene uncertain. Trimming stripped 2 bases from V and 0 bases from J, with 8 bases between. Per the germline V gene, CDR1 is SGHVS and CDR2 is FQNEAQ. This CDR3 has 15 residues. The CDR3 DNA follows: TGTGCCAGCAGCTTATCGCGTTTCTCCTACAATGAGCAGTTCTTC. This translates into CASSLSRFSYNEQFF.

The genes are TRBV7-9 and TRBJ1-1, with D possibly matching TRBD1 (6 bases). Trimming shortened V by 1 base and J by 1 base, and 10 bases separated the two germline ends. In germline, CDR1 is SEHNR, CDR2 FQNEAQ (reference sequence). CDR3 length equals 15 residues. The DNA for the CDR3 is TGTGCCAGCAGCTTAGTAAGGACAGAGAACACTGAAGCTTTCTTT. Protein sequence: CASSLVRTENTEAFF.

The CDR3 spells CASSEPGYTF. As DNA, the CDR3 is TGTGCCAGCAGTGAACCTGGCTACACCTTC. The chain couples TRBV2 to TRBJ1-2; D unclear. Trimming took off 2 bases at V and 7 bases at J, with 2 bases between the two ends. This CDR3 region has 10 residues. From germline, CDR1 is SNHLY and CDR2 FYNNEI.

The chain carries TRBV7-9 and TRBJ2-2, with D possibly TRBD1 on 6 matching bases. Germline V gene data show CDR1 as SEHNR and CDR2 as FQNEAQ (reference sequence). This CDR3 has 16 amino acids. The ends were cut back, 5 bases at V and 3 bases at J, with 16 bases in the middle. The CDR3 DNA reads as TGTGCCAGCAGCAACCGGGACACTAAGGACACCGGGGAGCTGTTTTTT. Encoded protein: CASSNRDTKDTGELFF.

This clonotype came up a few times. This chain links TRBV5-5 with TRBJ1-2, with D perhaps TRBD1 (5 bases). V shed 0 bases and J shed 4 bases, with 13 bases lying between them. The length of the CDR3 is 15 residues. Germline-derived CDR1 and CDR2 are SGHKS and YYEKEE (reference sequence). As DNA, the CDR3 is TGTGCCAGCAGCTTGGGGGGTCCAACAGGCTATGGCTACACCTTC. Its translation: CASSLGGPTGYGYTF.

The table lists this clonotype with a few counts. This chain connects TRBV20-1 to TRBJ2-3; TRBD1 matches 10 bases. Trimming cost V 6 bases and J 2 bases; bases outside gene matches: 5. The CDR3 sequence is 14 residues long. In germline, CDR1 is DFQATT, CDR2 SNEGSKA (reference sequence). The CDR3 coding sequence is TGCAGTGCCACCGGGACAGGGGTCACAGATACGCAGTATTTT. Translating gives CSATGTGVTDTQYF.

The chain couples TRBV5-1 to TRBJ2-1; 10 bases agree with TRBD2. The germline CDR1 and CDR2 sequences are SGHRS and YFSETQ. The V and J ends lost 4 bases and 5 bases, in that order; junction bases with no gene match: 6. The CDR3 totals 15 residues. This CDR3 reads CASSGSSGSHNEQFF. The CDR3 DNA reads as TGCGCCAGCAGCGGGTCTAGCGGGAGTCACAATGAGCAGTTCTTC.

The rearrangement uses TRBV11-2 and TRBJ2-5, with no clear D. The CDR3 covers 14 residues. The V gene's germline CDR1 is SGHAT and CDR2 FQNNGV. The V and J ends lost 5 bases and 2 bases respectively, with 12 bases between them. DNA for the CDR3: TGTGCCAGCAGCCCACGGGTCGGGCAAGAGACCCAGTACTTC. Its protein is CASSPRVGQETQYF. Using reference TRBV11-2 and TRBJ2-5 for the parts outside the CDR3, the full variable domain is EAGVAQSPRYKIIEKRQSVAFWCNPISGHATLYWYQQILGQGPKLLIQFQNNGVVDDSQLPKDRFSAERLKGVDSTLKIQPAKLEDSAVYLCASSPRVGQETQYFGPGTRLLVL.

This clonotype appeared a few times. The chain combines TRBV12-3 or TRBV12-4 with TRBJ2-5; TRBD2 is a possible D gene (5 bases). V lost 1 base and J 2 bases, leaving 5 bases between the germline ends. The CDR3 is made up of 13 amino acids. Here the CDR3 reads CASSLGTQETQYF. DNA of the CDR3: TGTGCCAGCAGTTTAGGGACTCAAGAGACCCAGTACTTC.

This clonotype was seen a few times. The CDR3 nucleotides are TGCAGTGCTAGTGTGAGGACAGGACACTCTGGAAACACCATATATTTT. Amino acid sequence: CSASVRTGHSGNTIYF. The chain combines TRBV20-1 with TRBJ1-3; 7 bases agree with TRBD1. V shed 3 bases, J shed 0 bases, and the junction held 8 bases outside the gene matches. The CDR3 totals 16 residues. The germline V gene has CDR1 DFQATT and CDR2 SNEGSKA (reference sequence).

This chain joins TRBV5-1 and TRBJ2-3; D gene uncertain. V lost 3 bases to trimming and J lost 8 bases, with 16 bases between them. The CDR3 sequence is 14 residues long. The V gene's germline CDR1 is SGHRS and CDR2 YFSETQ. CDR3 nucleotides: TGCGCCAGCAGCTACTCCGAGGACGCCGCTACGCAGTATTTT. Its protein is CASSYSEDAATQYF.

This clonotype was picked up a small number of times. The rearrangement uses TRBV10-3 and TRBJ2-7; D is perhaps TRBD2 (5 bases). V lost 0 bases to trimming and J lost 7 bases, with 7 bases between them. CDR3 length equals 12 residues. In germline, CDR1 is ENHRY, CDR2 SYGVKD. Written as DNA, the CDR3 is TGTGCCATCAGTGAGTCGAAGCGGGAGCAGTACTTC. Encoded protein: CAISESKREQYF.

V usage is TRBV2 and J usage is TRBJ2-3; 9 positions match TRBD2. J lost 2 bases, V lost 4 bases, and 7 bases had no gene match. Germline V lookup: CDR1 SNHLY, CDR2 FYNNEI. CDR3 length: 16 amino acids. CDR3 loop: CASSAPSGDFTDTQYF. The CDR3 nucleotides are TGTGCCAGCAGTGCCCCTAGCGGGGACTTCACAGATACGCAGTATTTT.

In its sample, this clonotype was seen a few times. The chain carries TRBV4-1 and TRBJ2-1; 9 nucleotides align to TRBD2. Trimming removed 2 bases from V and 3 bases from J; junction bases left unmatched: 23. The CDR3 is 22 amino acids. Germline V lookup: CDR1 MGHRA, CDR2 YSYEKL. The CDR3, as DNA: TGCGCCAGCAGCCAACCCGACAGGATCCGAGCGGGAGGCCCCACCTTCTACAATGAGCAGTTCTTC. Protein product: CASSQPDRIRAGGPTFYNEQFF.

The chain recombines TRBV7-2 with TRBJ1-4; D gene ambiguous. The V gene lost 1 base and the J gene lost 4 bases, with 7 bases spanning the gap. The CDR3 loop spans 14 amino acids. CDR1 is SGHTA and CDR2 is FQGNSA in the germline V gene. CDR3 residues: CASSLGMGNEKLFF. Written as DNA, the CDR3 is TGTGCCAGCAGCTTAGGGATGGGTAATGAAAAACTGTTTTTT.

This clonotype was counted between two and nine times. This rearrangement joins TRBV12-3 or TRBV12-4 to TRBJ2-3, with D perhaps being TRBD1 or TRBD2 (6 bases each). The CDR3 is 15 residues long. V dropped 5 bases and J dropped 4 bases, with 16 bases sitting between them. CDR3 protein: CASSDSGAGPDTQYF. CDR3 coding DNA: TGTGCCAGCAGTGATTCGGGGGCTGGCCCAGATACGCAGTATTTT.